This TCR beta chain was profiled in a study of cytomegalovirus exposure and HLA in healthy donors. Per germline, CDR1 SGHRS and CDR2 YFSETQ. The junction had 5 bases not matched to a gene; V was cut back by 4 bases and J by 3 bases. The CDR3 is 14 residues long. The PCR was carried out with 60 Vbeta primers and 13 Jbeta primers. The assay was immunoSEQ multiplex PCR, and TCRdb's table has in-frame clones only and misses some. The sample holds about 160,000 clones, around 80% seen once. The chain employs TRBV5-1 and TRBJ1-1, with TRBD1 matching over 8 bases. Source material: PBMCs. The receptor comes from a man aged 30 to 39 in good health and CMV-seronegative. The CDR3 region has the DNA TGCGCCAGCAGCCCAGGACAGGGATACACTGAAGCTTTCTTT. Translating gives CASSPGQGYTEAFF.